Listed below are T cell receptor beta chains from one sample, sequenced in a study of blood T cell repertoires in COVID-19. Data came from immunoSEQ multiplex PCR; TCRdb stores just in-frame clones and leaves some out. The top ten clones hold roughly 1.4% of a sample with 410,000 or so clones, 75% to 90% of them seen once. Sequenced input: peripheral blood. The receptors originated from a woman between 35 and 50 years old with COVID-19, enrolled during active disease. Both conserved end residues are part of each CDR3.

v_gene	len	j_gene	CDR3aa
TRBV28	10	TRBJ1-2	CASGTRGYTF
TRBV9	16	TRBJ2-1	CASSAKTSGGTNEQFF
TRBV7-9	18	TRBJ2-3	CASSSPSSHRFGTDTQYF
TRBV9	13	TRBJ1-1	CASSVMRDTEAFF
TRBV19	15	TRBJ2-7	CASSIIGTGGDEQYF
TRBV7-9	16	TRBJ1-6	CASSLSFSSYNSPLHF
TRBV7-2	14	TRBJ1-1	CASSSRDRNTEAFF
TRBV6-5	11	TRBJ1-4	CASSTTGITSF
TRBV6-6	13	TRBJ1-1	CASSSSPTTEAFF
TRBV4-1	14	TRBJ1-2	CASSSRVRDYGYTF
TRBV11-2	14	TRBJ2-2	CASSLVRGPGELFF
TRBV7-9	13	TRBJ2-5	CASSLRPRETQYF
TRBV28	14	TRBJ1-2	CASSLRGQGTGYTF
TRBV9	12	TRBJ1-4	CASSPTEGELFF
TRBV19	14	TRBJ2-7	CASSQNPGGGEQYF
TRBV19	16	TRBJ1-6	CASKMEEGGDNSPLHF
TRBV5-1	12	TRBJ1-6	CASRDNDSPLHF
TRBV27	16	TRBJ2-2	CASSLDSSMGTGELFF
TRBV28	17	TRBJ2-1	CASSFPLEREAYNEQFF
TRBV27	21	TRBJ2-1	CASSKSSFRTGGVRPYNEQFF
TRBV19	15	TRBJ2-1	CASSIEAGGVGEQFF
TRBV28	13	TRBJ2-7	CASSWAGGDEQYF
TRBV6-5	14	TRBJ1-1	CASRFRTGNTEAFF
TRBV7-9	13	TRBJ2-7	CASSSGQPYEQYF
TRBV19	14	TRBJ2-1	CASSLSWLYNEQFF
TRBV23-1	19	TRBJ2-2	CASSPQGIQGKGYTGELFF
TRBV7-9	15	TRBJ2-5	CASSSHRLAGETQYF
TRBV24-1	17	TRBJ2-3	CATSDPGQGSSTDTQYF